What follows are 31 T cell receptor beta chains derived from one specimen sequenced in a study of T-cell memory formation after mild COVID-19. MiXCR, run by TCRdb on the 5' RACE reads, gives a single entry per CDR3 protein. The data contain about 340,000 distinct CDR3 sequences, over 10% of them singletons. Sequencing was carried out using PBMCs or a T cell subset sorted from them (not recorded which). The receptor set was obtained from a man aged 18-30 years who had mild COVID-19 (a few samples of this study predate the infection). Cell type and time point are not known.

The rearrangement links TRBV5-1 to TRBJ1-6; unclear D gene. This CDR3 has 16 amino acids. Germline V gene sequence: CDR1 SGHRS, CDR2 YFSETQ. V lost 0 bases and J lost 8, with 15 bases in between. CDR3 in amino acids: CASSLVGQIPDSPLHF. The CDR3 DNA follows: TGCGCCAGCAGCTTGGTCGGGCAGATCCCCGATTCACCCCTCCACTTT.

This clonotype has a handful of counts. The chain carries TRBV28 and TRBJ1-3, with D hard to call. Deletions cut 4 bases from V and 4 bases from J, with 17 bases between. The CDR3 spans 16 residues. Germline CDR1 and CDR2: MDHEN and SYDVKM. CDR3 amino acids: CASSSGGSIGGNTIYF. The DNA of the CDR3 is TGTGCCAGCAGTTCAGGTGGCAGCATCGGAGGAAACACCATATATTTT. Full variable domain (outside the CDR3, taken from reference TRBV28 and TRBJ1-3): DVKVTQSSRYLVKRTGEKVFLECVQDMDHENMFWYRQDPGLGLRLIYFSYDVKMKEKGDIPEGYSVSREKKERFSLILESASTNQTSMYLCASSSGGSIGGNTIYFGEGSWLTVV.

V is TRBV5-1 and J is TRBJ2-7; TRBD1 aligns across 9 bases. V dropped 0 bases and J dropped 2; count of bases not matched to a gene: 6. The CDR3 covers 16 residues. The germline V gene encodes CDR1 SGHRS and CDR2 YFSETQ. The CDR3: CASSLVPQGAAYEQYF. CDR3 nucleotides: TGCGCCAGCAGCTTGGTCCCACAGGGGGCAGCCTACGAGCAGTACTTC. Full variable domain (outside the CDR3, taken from reference TRBV5-1 and TRBJ2-7): KAGVTQTPRYLIKTRGQQVTLSCSPISGHRSVSWYQQTPGQGLQFLFEYFSETQRNKGNFPGRFSGRQFSNSRSEMNVSTLELGDSALYLCASSLVPQGAAYEQYFGPGTRLTVT.

The V call is TRBV5-1, the J call TRBJ2-3; D is ambiguous. Germline-derived CDR1 and CDR2 are SGHRS and YFSETQ. This CDR3 region has 16 residues. Deletions cut 0 bases from V and 2 bases from J, with 13 bases between. CDR3 residues: CASSLEGSGLTDTQYF. For the CDR3, the DNA is TGCGCCAGCAGCTTGGAAGGATCTGGCCTCACAGATACGCAGTATTTT.

A few counts support this clonotype. The chain links TRBV7-9 to TRBJ2-7, with D perhaps matching TRBD1 or TRBD2 (7 bases each). The V and J ends lost 4 bases and 2 bases respectively, with 15 bases between them. Germline V CDR1 and CDR2: SEHNR, FQNEAQ (reference sequence). The CDR3 sequence is 15 residues long. The CDR3 bases are TGTGCCAGCAGCTACGGGGCAGGGGGGGCCTACGAGCAGTACGTC. This sequence encodes CASSYGAGGAYEQYV.

The chain has TRBV12-3 or TRBV12-4 and TRBJ2-2, with 12 bases matching TRBD2. With V trimmed by 6 bases and J by 7 bases, 9 bases remained unmatched. The CDR3 is 16 residues long. The chain's CDR3 is CASSDGLAGKDGELFF. In DNA, the CDR3 is TGTGCCAGCAGCGATGGACTAGCGGGGAAAGACGGGGAGCTGTTTTTT.

This clonotype was found a few times. V is TRBV6-5 and J is TRBJ1-1; D is possibly TRBD1 (5 bases). Trimming took 5 bases from V and 5 from J, leaving 18 bases between them. Germline V CDR1 and CDR2: MNHEY, SVGAGI. CDR3 size: 15 residues. CDR3 loop: CASSPGQFGRTEAFF. In nucleotides, the CDR3 is TGTGCCAGCAGTCCCGGACAATTTGGGCGAACTGAAGCTTTCTTT.

The rearrangement joins TRBV4-1 to TRBJ2-5; a weak D match, TRBD2 (6 bases). Germline V CDR1 and CDR2: MGHRA, YSYEKL. The CDR3 extends over 16 amino acids. Trimming shortened V by 0 bases and J by 2 bases, and 13 bases separated the two germline ends. The CDR3 DNA is TGCGCCAGCAGCCAAGAGGGGACGGGACTTCAAGAGACCCAGTACTTC. Protein: CASSQEGTGLQETQYF.

This clonotype was counted between two and nine times. CDR3 bases: TGTGCCAGCAGTTACGGGGCAACGAACACTGAAGCTTTCTTT. This sequence encodes CASSYGATNTEAFF. V and J are TRBV6-5 and TRBJ1-1; a possible D gene is TRBD1 (5 bases). There are 14 residues in the CDR3. Germline V CDR1 and CDR2: MNHEY, SVGAGI. V lost 2 bases to trimming and J lost 1 base, with 8 bases between them.

The chain is built from TRBV6-2 or TRBV6-3 and TRBJ2-7; no firm D call. Between the trimmed V and J ends, which lost 4 bases and 3 bases, there was a span of 4 bases. This CDR3 contains 11 residues. CDR1 and CDR2 (germline): MNHEY, SVGEGT. CDR3: CASSWRYEQYF. CDR3 coding DNA: TGTGCCAGCAGTTGGCGCTACGAGCAGTACTTC.

This clonotype turned up a few times. The V call is TRBV5-1, the J call TRBJ1-3, with D possibly TRBD1 on 5 matching bases. Between the trimmed V and J ends, which lost 4 bases and 0 bases, there was a span of 14 bases. Per the germline V gene, CDR1 is SGHRS and CDR2 is YFSETQ. The CDR3 has 16 residues. The CDR3 loop is CASSPTVPSSGNTIYF. CDR3 sequence (DNA): TGCGCCAGCAGCCCGACAGTTCCCAGCTCTGGAAACACCATATATTTT.

This clonotype was counted many times. The V and J genes are TRBV7-9 and TRBJ2-3; the D is unclear. The V end was cut by 2 bases, the J end by 2 bases, with 14 bases between. Germline CDR1 reads SEHNR; CDR2 reads FQNEAQ (reference sequence). This CDR3 has 16 residues. For the CDR3, the DNA is TGTGCCAGCAGCTTACTGACACTCGTTTACACAGATACGCAGTATTTT. It translates to CASSLLTLVYTDTQYF.

This rearrangement joins TRBV11-2 to TRBJ1-5; 8 bases are shared with TRBD1. With V trimmed by 5 bases and J by 3 bases, 3 bases remained unmatched. CDR3 length equals 14 residues. Germline lookup yields CDR1 SGHAT and CDR2 FQNNGV. The CDR3 nucleotides read TGTGCCAGCAGCCGGGACAGGTACAATCAGCCCCAGCATTTT. Its protein product is CASSRDRYNQPQHF. Supplemented by reference TRBV11-2 and TRBJ1-5, the full variable domain reads EAGVAQSPRYKIIEKRQSVAFWCNPISGHATLYWYQQILGQGPKLLIQFQNNGVVDDSQLPKDRFSAERLKGVDSTLKIQPAKLEDSAVYLCASSRDRYNQPQHFGDGTRLSIL.

The chain uses TRBV5-5 and TRBJ1-5; D remains unclear. Germline assignment: CDR1 SGHKS and CDR2 YYEKEE (reference sequence). The CDR3 has 14 amino acids. Trimming removed 1 base at V and 6 bases at J, with 11 bases between. CDR3 coding DNA: TGTGCCAGCAGCTTGCAACCGACGATTCAGCCCCAGCATTTT. It codes for CASSLQPTIQPQHF.

A few counts support this clonotype. The chain is built from TRBV4-1 and TRBJ2-1; possibly TRBD2 for D (6 bases). The V end was cut by 1 base, the J end by 6 bases, with 19 bases between. Per the germline V gene, CDR1 is MGHRA and CDR2 is YSYEKL. This CDR3 is 17 amino acids long. The CDR3 sequence is CASSQGLRGKGSNEQFF. The CDR3 bases are TGCGCCAGCAGCCAAGGGCTTCGGGGGAAGGGCTCCAATGAGCAGTTCTTC.

This CDR3 is CASSEERIGLYGYTF. CDR3 DNA sequence: TGTGCCAGCAGCGAGGAGAGGATAGGACTCTATGGCTACACCTTC. V and J are TRBV9 and TRBJ1-2; no reliable D call. The CDR3 runs to 15 residues. Germline lookup yields CDR1 SGDLS and CDR2 YYNGEE. V was cut by 3 bases and J by 4 bases, with 16 bases left in between.

This clonotype has a handful of counts. The chain has TRBV6-5 and TRBJ1-1; 8 bases are shared with TRBD1. After removal of 6 bases from V and 0 bases from J, the junction contained 9 bases not matched to a gene. CDR1 is MNHEY and CDR2 is SVGAGI in the germline V gene. This CDR3 spans 16 amino acids. The CDR3 loop reads CASRRQGPGMNTEAFF. The CDR3 coding sequence is TGTGCCAGCAGGAGACAGGGGCCAGGCATGAACACTGAAGCTTTCTTT.

The chain uses TRBV11-2 and TRBJ2-1; D remains unclear. The V end lost 8 bases, the J end lost 6 bases, and 8 bases lay between the germline ends. The CDR3 is 11 residues long. Germline V gene sequence: CDR1 SGHAT, CDR2 FQNNGV. The CDR3 region is CASFGSNEQFF. CDR3 nucleotides: TGTGCCAGCTTCGGGTCCAATGAGCAGTTCTTC.

As to this clonotype: An end of the junction does not agree with germline; a read error may underlie this. The chain combines TRBV25-1 with TRBJ2-2; D remains ambiguous. Germline V gene data show CDR1 as MGHDK and CDR2 as SYGVNS. This CDR3 has 13 amino acids. The CDR3, as DNA: TGTGCCAGCAGTATCACGAATACCGGGGAGCTGTTTTTT. It encodes CASSITNTGELFF.

In this sample, this clonotype turned up many times. V and J are TRBV7-6 and TRBJ2-1; D might be TRBD1 or TRBD2, each matching 5 bases. Germline V lookup: CDR1 SGHVS, CDR2 FNYEAQ. V lost 1 base to trimming and J lost 8 bases, with 6 bases between them. The CDR3 has 12 residues. The CDR3 region has the DNA TGTGCCAGCAGCTTAGTGGGGGATGAGCAGTTCTTC. Its protein product is CASSLVGDEQFF.

The table lists this clonotype with a few counts. The chain recombines TRBV7-9 with TRBJ2-3; 10 bases line up with TRBD1. CDR3 length equals 13 residues. V lost 6 bases to trimming and J lost 4 bases; unmatched junction nucleotides: 1. The germline CDR1 and CDR2 sequences are SEHNR and FQNEAQ (reference sequence). CDR3 nucleotide sequence: TGTGCCAGCAGGACAGGGGGCTCAGATACGCAGTATTTT. It specifies CASRTGGSDTQYF. Together with reference TRBV7-9 and TRBJ2-3, the CDR3 gives the full variable domain: DTGVSQNPRHKITKRGQNVTFRCDPISEHNRLYWYRQTLGQGPEFLTYFQNEAQLEKSRLLSDRFSAERPKGSFSTLEIQRTEQGDSAMYLCASRTGGSDTQYFGPGTRLTVL.

This clonotype appeared a few times. V is TRBV14 and J is TRBJ1-1, with 8 bases identical to TRBD1. From germline, CDR1 is SGHDN and CDR2 FVKESK. CDR3 size: 14 residues. Trimming removed 2 bases from V and 5 bases from J; junction bases left unmatched: 4. The CDR3 nucleotides read TGTGCCAGCAGCCAAACAGGGGGTTGGACTGAAGCTTTCTTT. As protein: CASSQTGGWTEAFF.

The rearrangement uses TRBV10-3 and TRBJ1-6; D ambiguous. The ends were cut back, 6 bases at V and 7 bases at J, with 10 bases in the middle. CDR3 size: 13 residues. Germline CDR1 reads ENHRY; CDR2 reads SYGVKD. CDR3: CAISEMTNSPLHF. The CDR3 nucleotides read TGTGCCATCAGCGAGATGACGAATTCACCCCTCCACTTT.

In its sample, this clonotype was seen a few times. The CDR3 protein is CASRQGAAYNSPLHF. In DNA form, the CDR3 reads TGTGCCAGCAGACAGGGGGCCGCCTATAATTCACCCCTCCACTTT. The chain joins TRBV25-1 to TRBJ1-6, with 9 bases matching TRBD1. The CDR3 covers 15 residues. Germline V gene data show CDR1 as MGHDK and CDR2 as SYGVNS. The V gene end was trimmed by 6 bases and the J gene end by 2 bases; junction bases not matched to a gene: 2.

This clonotype has only a few counts. The rearrangement uses TRBV20-1 and TRBJ2-7; the match to TRBD1 covers 9 bases. The CDR3 length is 12 residues. Trimming took 6 bases from V and 7 from J; bases not matched to a gene: 7. Germline V gene data show CDR1 as DFQATT and CDR2 as SNEGSKA (reference sequence). CDR3 in DNA: TGCAGTGCATCACAGGGGGCTGGGGAGCAGTACGTC. It encodes CSASQGAGEQYV.

This clonotype was seen a handful of times. This sequence joins TRBV4-3 and TRBJ2-5; 10 nucleotides match TRBD1. The junction had 3 bases not matched to a gene; V was cut back by 1 base and J by 4 bases. The CDR3 has 15 amino acids. Germline V CDR1 and CDR2: LGHNA, YSLEER. This CDR3 reads CASSQGDRGAETQYF. The CDR3 bases are TGCGCCAGCAGCCAAGGGGACAGGGGAGCAGAGACCCAGTACTTC.

The chain combines TRBV2 with TRBJ1-1, with 8 bases that match TRBD1. CDR3 size: 14 residues. V trimming: 3 bases; J trimming: 5 bases; junction bases outside the gene matches: 5. Germline V gene data show CDR1 as SNHLY and CDR2 as FYNNEI. The CDR3 nucleotides are TGTGCCAGCAGTGACCCAGGGGGCTCGACTGAAGCTTTCTTT. This gives the protein CASSDPGGSTEAFF.

This clonotype occurred a few times. J is TRBJ2-6 and V is TRBV6-2 or TRBV6-3, with 8 positions matching TRBD1. This CDR3 has 17 residues. Losses at the gene ends were 3 bases for V and 3 bases for J; bases not matched to a gene: 7. Germline loops: CDR1 MNHEY, CDR2 SVGEGT. The CDR3 bases are TGTGCCAGCAGTTATCAGACAGGGGTCGTTGGGGCCAACGTCCTGACTTTC. Protein sequence: CASSYQTGVVGANVLTF.

The chain combines TRBV28 with TRBJ2-1; D perhaps matches TRBD1 (7 bases). The germline gives CDR1 MDHEN, CDR2 SYDVKM. The CDR3 extends over 14 amino acids. V was clipped by 5 bases and J by 7 bases, with 15 bases between them. In DNA form, the CDR3 reads TGTGCCAGCAGTCCCCAGACAGGGAGGAATGAGCAGTTCTTC. Its translation: CASSPQTGRNEQFF.

The chain joins TRBV7-2 to TRBJ2-3; TRBD2 matches 9 bases. Trimming removed 2 bases from V and 2 bases from J; junction bases left unmatched: 8. The CDR3 runs 17 residues. The germline CDR1 and CDR2 sequences are SGHTA and FQGNSA. CDR3 residues: CASSLNMVAGVTDTQYF. CDR3 nucleotide sequence: TGTGCCAGCAGCTTAAACATGGTAGCGGGGGTCACAGATACGCAGTATTTT. Drawing the rest from reference TRBV7-2 and TRBJ2-3, the complete variable domain is GAGVSQSPSNKVTEKGKDVELRCDPISGHTALYWYRQSLGQGLEFLIYFQGNSAPDKSGLPSDRFSAERTGGSVSTLTIQRTQQEDSAVYLCASSLNMVAGVTDTQYFGPGTRLTVL.

This clonotype was picked up a small number of times. V usage is TRBV20-1 and J usage is TRBJ2-7; no firm D call. The germline V gene has CDR1 DFQATT and CDR2 SNEGSKA (reference sequence). This CDR3 is 11 amino acids long. V lost 3 bases and J lost 5, with 8 bases in between. DNA for the CDR3: TGCAGTGCTAGGGTAGTAGACGAGCAGTACGTC. This translates into CSARVVDEQYV.